One and the same sample provided the 15 T cell receptor beta chains below, sequenced in a study of blood T cell repertoires in COVID-19. Clones were sequenced by immunoSEQ multiplex PCR, and TCRdb holds only the in-frame ones, with some missing. The sample carries about 140,000 clones, roughly 85% recorded once. The sequencing input was peripheral blood. Source of these receptors: a man in his 60s with acute or convalescent COVID-19.

This clone has only a few counts. This rearrangement joins TRBV27 to TRBJ1-2; D not certain. CDR1 and CDR2 from the germline V gene are MNHEY and SMNVEV (reference sequence). CDR3 size: 14 residues. V shed 2 bases and J shed 8 bases, with 15 bases lying between them. The CDR3 sequence: CASSLDILGGGYTF. For the CDR3, the DNA is TGTGCCAGCAGTTTAGATATCCTGGGAGGCGGCTACACCTTC.

The chain combines TRBV7-9 with TRBJ1-4; D is perhaps TRBD1 (5 bases). This CDR3 comprises 14 residues. Trimming stripped 4 bases from V and 6 bases from J, with 12 bases between. Germline V gene sequence: CDR1 SEHNR, CDR2 FQNEAQ (reference sequence). In DNA form, the CDR3 reads TGTGCCAGCAGCTATCCGGGACTTGATGAAAAACTGTTTTTT. Translating gives CASSYPGLDEKLFF.

The gene calls are TRBV12-3 or TRBV12-4 and TRBJ2-1; no firm D call. The CDR3 consists of 12 residues. V was pared by 4 bases and J by 9 bases, with 10 bases between. The CDR3 loop is CASSSLVGEQFF. The CDR3 DNA sequence: TGTGCCAGCAGTTCCCTAGTGGGTGAGCAGTTCTTC.

The rearrangement links TRBV28 to TRBJ1-5, with D perhaps matching TRBD1 (6 bases). Germline V gene data show CDR1 as MDHEN and CDR2 as SYDVKM. The CDR3 spans 13 residues. The V gene lost 7 bases and the J gene lost 4 bases, with 11 bases spanning the gap. Here the CDR3 DNA reads TGTGCCAGCATTTGGGACAAAAATCAGCCCCAGCATTTT. Protein: CASIWDKNQPQHF.

This chain links TRBV5-1 with TRBJ1-1, with TRBD1 matching over 10 bases. The CDR3 totals 14 residues. CDR1 and CDR2 (germline): SGHRS, YFSETQ. After removal of 4 bases from V and 1 base from J, the junction contained 1 base not matched to a gene. CDR3 sequence reads: CASSRTGGNTEAFF. In nucleotides, the CDR3 is TGCGCCAGCAGCAGGACAGGGGGGAACACTGAAGCTTTCTTT.

The rearrangement uses TRBV6-2 or TRBV6-3 and TRBJ1-1, with D hard to call. The CDR3 runs 16 residues. Germline CDR1 reads MNHEY; CDR2 reads SVGEGT. The V and J ends lost 5 bases and 1 base respectively, with 17 bases between them. The CDR3 region is CASSHHISRGNTEAFF. DNA for the CDR3: TGTGCCAGCAGTCACCACATTAGCCGGGGGAACACTGAAGCTTTCTTT.

This clone was counted a few times. The chain couples TRBV19 to TRBJ2-3; 7 bases align to TRBD2. V lost 1 base and J lost 6; bases outside the gene matches: 7. This CDR3 has 15 amino acids. Germline V gene lookup returns CDR1 LNHDA and CDR2 SQIVND (reference sequence). In DNA form, the CDR3 reads TGTGCCAGTAGTATAGCGGCGCGGGAGATCGATACGCAGTATTTT. It encodes CASSIAAREIDTQYF.

The chain carries TRBV30 and TRBJ2-2, with D maybe TRBD2 (5 bases). In germline, CDR1 is GTSNPN, CDR2 SVGIG (reference sequence). CDR3 length: 15 amino acids. V lost 3 bases to trimming and J lost 7 bases, with 18 bases between them. As DNA, the CDR3 is TGTGCCTGGAGCCCACTCCCACTCGGGGTCGGGGAGCTGTTTTTT. This codes for CAWSPLPLGVGELFF.

This clone was seen once. The V call is TRBV11-1, the J call TRBJ1-1; the D is unclear. V was clipped by 4 bases and J by 4 bases, with 10 bases between them. CDR3 length: 13 amino acids. The germline CDR1 and CDR2 sequences are SGHAT and FQDESV (reference sequence). The CDR3 protein is CASSWMEGTEAFF. The DNA of the CDR3 is TGTGCCAGCAGCTGGATGGAGGGCACTGAAGCTTTCTTT.

V is TRBV11-1 and J is TRBJ2-7; 7 bases align to TRBD1. Trimming took 5 bases from V and 2 from J; bases not matched to a gene: 6. Germline V gene data show CDR1 as SGHAT and CDR2 as FQDESV (reference sequence). The CDR3 extends over 14 amino acids. This CDR3 is CASSTLTGTYEQYF. In DNA, the CDR3 is TGTGCCAGCAGCACCTTGACAGGGACCTACGAGCAGTACTTC.

The rearrangement uses TRBV6-2 or TRBV6-3 and TRBJ2-1, with TRBD1 matching 10 bases. Germline V CDR1 and CDR2: MNHEY, SVGEGT. V shed 3 bases, J shed 5 bases, and the junction held 22 bases outside the gene matches. This CDR3 has 21 amino acids. This CDR3 is CASSYGGQGVSSPLRDNEQFF. CDR3 in DNA: TGTGCCAGCAGTTATGGAGGACAGGGGGTTTCTAGCCCACTTCGGGACAATGAGCAGTTCTTC.

The chain is built from TRBV5-1 and TRBJ2-1; TRBD2 matches 11 bases. Germline trimming cut 1 base from V and 3 bases from J; bases unmatched to any gene: 6. The CDR3 is 17 residues long. Germline V CDR1 and CDR2: SGHRS, YFSETQ. The CDR3 reads CASSLTSGSSNYNEQFF. CDR3 in DNA: TGCGCCAGCAGCTTGACTAGCGGGAGCTCTAACTACAATGAGCAGTTCTTC.

The rearrangement uses TRBV6-2 or TRBV6-3 and TRBJ1-1; the match to TRBD1 covers 7 bases. J gave up 0 bases and V 3 bases, and 7 bases lay outside the gene matches. This CDR3 is 16 amino acids long. Germline V gene sequence: CDR1 MNHEY, CDR2 SVGEGT. The CDR3 sequence is CASSYPGQPMNTEAFF. In DNA, the CDR3 is TGTGCCAGCAGTTATCCGGGACAGCCAATGAACACTGAAGCTTTCTTT.

The chain recombines TRBV29-1 with TRBJ2-2; D call uncertain. Trimming stripped 6 bases from V and 3 bases from J, with 14 bases between. Germline V gene data show CDR1 as SQVTM and CDR2 as ANQGSEA. The CDR3 has 14 amino acids. The CDR3 nucleotides are TGCAGCGTAGCCACTTCTAGTTACACCGGGGAGCTGTTTTTT. It specifies CSVATSSYTGELFF.

The chain joins TRBV11-2 to TRBJ1-3; the match to TRBD1 covers 8 bases. V lost 2 bases to trimming and J lost 1 base; unmatched junction nucleotides: 7. Germline assignment: CDR1 SGHAT and CDR2 FQNNGV. This CDR3 has 17 amino acids. The CDR3 loop is CASSLSLTGVSGNTIYF. CDR3 bases: TGTGCCAGCAGCTTAAGCTTGACAGGGGTTTCTGGAAACACCATATATTTT. The whole variable domain, filled in from reference TRBV11-2 and TRBJ1-3, reads EAGVAQSPRYKIIEKRQSVAFWCNPISGHATLYWYQQILGQGPKLLIQFQNNGVVDDSQLPKDRFSAERLKGVDSTLKIQPAKLEDSAVYLCASSLSLTGVSGNTIYFGEGSWLTVV.